Presented here are 14 T cell receptor beta chains from one specimen sequenced in a study of tumor and adjacent non-tumor tissue in lung cancer (dated by TCRdb to the late 2010s). RNA was extracted from bulk unsorted tissue and checked for quality with a NanoDrop ND-1000 and an Agilent 2100. To prepare the library, multiplex PCR was applied. Instrument used: Illumina HiSeq 2500. TCRbeta libraries were built by three rounds of nested PCR using primers (Table S4), following protocols modified from ARM-PCR. The public reads were reprocessed in TCRdb via fastp at Q25 and MiXCR, keeping in-frame beta chains. Rows with one shared CDR3 protein collapse into an entry with the most common genes and DNA. In this sample the table shows around 140,000 distinct CDR3 sequences, 66% of which occur a single time. The biggest ten clones account for about 20% of the sample. The material sequenced was lung tumor tissue. Receptor source: a man between 60 and 75 years old with small cell lung cancer.

Regarding this clonotype: Given a much more abundant clone one base away, this may be a read error. The gene calls are TRBV12-3 or TRBV12-4 and TRBJ1-2, with D possibly matching TRBD1 (5 bases). This CDR3 has 15 residues. V lost 5 bases to trimming and J lost 5 bases, with 18 bases between them. DNA of the CDR3: TGTGCCAGCAGTCCAAGGGGCAGGCGGTCTTATGGCTACACCTTC. It translates to CASSPRGRRSYGYTF.

Turning to this clonotype: Because the CDR3 is missing its conserved closing phenylalanine or tryptophan, this is likely a read error. The chain couples TRBV6-5 to TRBJ2-7; D is possibly TRBD2 (5 bases). CDR1 is MNHEY, CDR2 SVGAGI, per germline. The CDR3 is 13 amino acids. V was pared by 6 bases and J by 3 bases, with 12 bases between. The CDR3 sequence is CASRTRGFYEQYS. The CDR3 DNA follows: TGTGCCAGCAGGACCAGAGGGTTCTACGAGCAGTACTCA.

Worth noting for this clonotype: It may be a read error: a sequence one base away is much more abundant. The chain employs TRBV20-1 and TRBJ2-3; 7 bases are a match to TRBD2. The CDR3 runs 12 residues. From germline, CDR1 is DFQATT and CDR2 SNEGSKA (reference sequence). Written as DNA, the CDR3 is TGCAATGCTAGAGCGGGGACAGATACGCAGTATTTT. Its translation is CNARAGTDTQYF.

This clonotype was picked up one time. A much larger clone differs by one base, so this may be a read error. The chain recombines TRBV6-6 with TRBJ2-7; 16 bases map to TRBD2. Germline CDR1 reads MNHNY; CDR2 reads SVGAGI (reference sequence). CDR3 length equals 19 residues. CDR3 nucleotides: TGTGACAGCAGTTACTTTCTCGGGACTAGCGGGAGGGCAGGATACGAGCAGTACTTC. Protein sequence: CDSSYFLGTSGRAGYEQYF.

This sequence joins TRBV6-1 and TRBJ1-2; perhaps TRBD1 as D (5 bases). The V gene lost 7 bases and the J gene lost 8 bases, with 17 bases spanning the gap. The germline gives CDR1 MNHNS, CDR2 SASEGT. This CDR3 contains 13 residues. This CDR3 reads CASIEGRLGGYTF. DNA for the CDR3: TGTGCCAGCATAGAGGGGCGGCTAGGAGGCTACACCTTC.

Notes on this clonotype: Being one base from a much bigger clone, this may be a read error. This chain joins TRBV5-5 and TRBJ1-6, with D uncertain. The V end lost 5 bases, the J end lost 8 bases, and 11 bases lay between the germline ends. This CDR3 comprises 13 residues. CDR1 and CDR2 from the germline V gene are SGHKS and YYEKEE (reference sequence). As DNA, the CDR3 is TGTGCCAGCAGGACGGGGAACGATTCACCCCTCCACTTT. This translates into CASRTGNDSPLHF. Full variable domain (rest looked up from reference TRBV5-5 and TRBJ1-6): DAGVTQSPTHLIKTRGQQVTLRCSPISGHKSVSWYQQVLGQGPQFIFQYYEKEERGRGNFPDRFSARQFPNYSSELNVNALLLGDSALYLCASRTGNDSPLHFGNGTRLTVT.

As DNA, the CDR3 is TGTGCCAGCAGCAGAGGGACTGTCCCTTACGAGCAGTACTTC. It specifies CASSRGTVPYEQYF. The J gene is TRBJ2-7, the V gene TRBV11-3; weak D call: TRBD2 (6 bases). Germline CDR1 reads SGHNT; CDR2 reads YENEEA. Trimming left V 5 bases short and J 4 bases short, with 15 bases between. The CDR3 length is 14 residues.

The chain has TRBV11-3 and TRBJ2-3; D gene ambiguous. V lost 1 base and J lost 6, with 5 bases in between. This CDR3 region has 12 residues. Germline V gives CDR1 SGHNT, CDR2 YENEEA. CDR3 in amino acids: CASSLVFDTQYF. The DNA for the CDR3 is TGTGCCAGCAGCTTAGTCTTCGATACGCAGTATTTT.

Notes on this clonotype: The junction and the germline gene differ at one end; a read error may be behind it. This chain links TRBV29-1 with TRBJ1-2; D is unclear. The CDR3 consists of 12 residues. CDR1 SQVTM and CDR2 ANQGSEA come from the germline V gene. The CDR3 region is CGVEEFIFGYTF. CDR3 coding DNA: TGCGGCGTTGAGGAGTTCATATTTGGCTACACCTTC. Combining the CDR3 with reference TRBV29-1 and TRBJ1-2 gives the whole variable domain SAVISQKPSRDICQRGTSLTIQCQVDSQVTMMFWYRQQPGQSLTLIATANQGSEATYESGFVIDKFPISRPNLTFSTLTVSNMSPEDSSIYLCGVEEFIFGYTFGSGTRLTVV.

The sample holds a few counts of this clonotype. The chain couples TRBV10-2 to TRBJ2-3; no clear D gene. CDR1 and CDR2 from the germline V gene are WSHSY and SAAADI. The CDR3 loop spans 12 amino acids. V gave up 10 bases and J gave up 7 bases, with 15 bases separating them. This CDR3 is CATYGPPNTQYF. Here the CDR3 DNA reads TGCGCCACCTACGGGCCCCCAAATACGCAGTATTTT.

With respect to this clonotype: This may come from a read error, since a much larger clone is one base off. V usage is TRBV12-5 and J usage is TRBJ1-1; the D gene is possibly TRBD1 (5 bases). Germline V gives CDR1 LGHNT, CDR2 FRNRAP. This CDR3 is built from 13 residues. For the CDR3, the DNA is TGTGCTAGTGGTTTGGGGGGGAGAGCTGAAGCTATCTTT. It specifies CASGLGGRAEAIF.

Turning to this clonotype: At one end, the junction sequence differs from germline, possibly due to a read error. V and J are TRBV11-2 and TRBJ2-3, with D possibly TRBD1 on 6 matching bases. The CDR3 extends over 16 amino acids. CDR1 and CDR2 from the germline V gene are SGHAT and FQNNGV. The CDR3 DNA is TGTACCAGCAGCTCAACTCCAGTAGGGGGAACAGATACGCAGTATTTT. This translates into CTSSSTPVGGTDTQYF.

This clonotype has at least ten counts. This chain joins TRBV4-1 and TRBJ2-1; the match to TRBD2 covers 12 bases. The germline V gene encodes CDR1 MGHRA and CDR2 YSYEKL. With 0 bases clipped from V and 6 bases from J, the junction kept 9 bases outside the gene matches. The CDR3 is 18 amino acids. CDR3 amino acids: CASSQDGGLAGGPNEQFF. The CDR3, as DNA: TGCGCCAGCAGCCAAGATGGGGGGCTAGCGGGAGGGCCCAATGAGCAGTTCTTC.

Concerning this clonotype itself: One end of the junction is discordant with germline, which a read error may explain. This chain joins TRBV11-2 and TRBJ2-5; tentative D call: TRBD1 (6 bases). CDR1 and CDR2 from the germline V gene are SGHAT and FQNNGV. The CDR3 length is 14 residues. The CDR3 here is CASSSRAGVETQYF. For the CDR3, the DNA is TGTGCCAGTAGCTCAAGGGCAGGGGTTGAGACCCAGTACTTC.